Reported below is one T cell receptor (beta chain). Germline V gives CDR1 SQVTM, CDR2 ANQGSEA. The ends were cut back, 4 bases at V and 11 bases at J, with 14 bases in the middle. CDR3 length: 12 amino acids. The data belong to a study of blood T cell repertoires in COVID-19. Study-wide background: The United States, Italy and Spain provided the acute and convalescent COVID-19 samples. Nucleic acid was either cDNA or gDNA, and it came from T cells, B-cell-depleted T cells, or PBMCs.

Authors' data handling: For nucleated cells, counts were estimated from reference gene primer amplification. The table came from immunoSEQ multiplex PCR; TCRdb's copy has only in-frame clones and leaves some out. The V and J calls and the clone size are those of that table, but D and trimming were determined from the DNA. The table shows over 100,000 clones, with about 89% occurring only once. This clonotype was sampled from a man aged 50-60 years with active COVID-19. V is TRBV29-1 and J is TRBJ1-4, with unresolved D. Sequences were obtained from peripheral blood. In DNA form, the CDR3 reads TGCAGCGTTGGTCTTCTTGTCGGGAAACTGTTTTTT. This encodes CSVGLLVGKLFF.